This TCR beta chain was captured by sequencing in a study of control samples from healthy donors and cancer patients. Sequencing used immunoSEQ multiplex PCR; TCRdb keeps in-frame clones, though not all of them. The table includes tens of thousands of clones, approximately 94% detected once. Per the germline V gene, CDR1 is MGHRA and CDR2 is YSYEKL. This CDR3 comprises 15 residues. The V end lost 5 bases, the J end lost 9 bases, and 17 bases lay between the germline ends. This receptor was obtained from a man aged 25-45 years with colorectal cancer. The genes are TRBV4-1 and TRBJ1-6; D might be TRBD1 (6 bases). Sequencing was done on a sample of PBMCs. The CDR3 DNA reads TGCGCCAGCAGCGGTAGTGAGGGGGGGGTTTCACCCCTCCACTTT. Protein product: CASSGSEGGVSPLHF.